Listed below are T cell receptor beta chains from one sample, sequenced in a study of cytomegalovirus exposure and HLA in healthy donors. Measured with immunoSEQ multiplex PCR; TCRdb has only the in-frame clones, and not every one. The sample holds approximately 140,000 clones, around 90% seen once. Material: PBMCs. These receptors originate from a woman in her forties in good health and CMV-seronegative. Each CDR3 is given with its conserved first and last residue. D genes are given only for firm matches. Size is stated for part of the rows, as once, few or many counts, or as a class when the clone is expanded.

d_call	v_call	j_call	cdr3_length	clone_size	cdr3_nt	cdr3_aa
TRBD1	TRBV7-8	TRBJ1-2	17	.	TGTGCCAGCAGCTTATTTAACCTGGGACAGGGCGGCTATGGCTACACCTTC	CASSLFNLGQGGYGYTF
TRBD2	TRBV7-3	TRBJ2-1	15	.	TGTGCCAGCAGCTTTGGCGGGAGCTCCTACAATGAGCAGTTCTTC	CASSFGGSSYNEQFF
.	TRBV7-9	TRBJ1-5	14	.	TGTTCCAGCAGCTTAGGGGGGGAGAGTGGGCCCCAGCATTTT	CSSSLGGESGPQHF
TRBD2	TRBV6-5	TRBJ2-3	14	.	TGTGCCAGCAGCAGACTAGCGCCCACAGATACGCAGTATTTT	CASSRLAPTDTQYF
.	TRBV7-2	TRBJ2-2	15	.	TGTGCCAGCAGCCTAATGAGGGCCGACACCGGGGAGCTGTTTTTT	CASSLMRADTGELFF
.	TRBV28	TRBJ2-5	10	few	TGTGCCAGCAGATCGGAGACCCAGTACTTC	CASRSETQYF
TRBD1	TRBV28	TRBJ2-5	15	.	TGTGCCAGCAGTTTTGGGACAGGGAAGGTTCCGACCCAGTACTTC	CASSFGTGKVPTQYF
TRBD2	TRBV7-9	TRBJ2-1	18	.	TGTTCCAGCAGCTTACTGGGGCGCGGGGCGGGAGGGAACAATGAGCAGTTCTTC	CSSSLLGRGAGGNNEQFF
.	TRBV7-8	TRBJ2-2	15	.	TGTGCCAGCAGCTTTAGGGGCTCGAACACCGGGGAGCTGTTTTTT	CASSFRGSNTGELFF
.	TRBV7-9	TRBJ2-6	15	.	TGTGCCAGCAGCTTGGGGCACTCTGGGGCCAACGTCCTGACTTTC	CASSLGHSGANVLTF
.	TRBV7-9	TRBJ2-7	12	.	TGTTCCAGCAGCTCCGTTTCTTACGAGCAGTACTTC	CSSSSVSYEQYF
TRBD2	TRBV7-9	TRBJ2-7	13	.	TGTTCCAGCAGCTTGGGGGGGTACTACGAGCAGTACTTC	CSSSLGGYYEQYF
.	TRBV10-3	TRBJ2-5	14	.	TGTGCCATCAGTGAGGGGGGACTCCAAGAGACCCAGTACTTC	CAISEGGLQETQYF
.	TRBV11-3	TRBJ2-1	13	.	TGTGCCACCTCCCGATCGAGAGCCAATGAGCAGTTCTTC	CATSRSRANEQFF
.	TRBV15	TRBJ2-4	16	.	TGTGCCACCAGCAGAGGGTATTGGGCAGGTCAGAACATTCAGTACTTC	CATSRGYWAGQNIQYF
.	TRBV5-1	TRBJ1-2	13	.	TGCGCCAGCTCCACCGGGACATACTATGGCTACACCTTC	CASSTGTYYGYTF
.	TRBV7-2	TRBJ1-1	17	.	TGTGCCAGCAGCTTAGCAGGTGAGGGATGGTGGAACACTGAAGCTTTCTTT	CASSLAGEGWWNTEAFF
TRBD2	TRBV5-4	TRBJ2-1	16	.	TGTGCCAGCAGCTTGGGGTTTTGGGGGGGGTACAATGAGCAGTTCTTC	CASSLGFWGGYNEQFF
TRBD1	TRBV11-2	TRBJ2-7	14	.	TGTGCCAGCAGCCTCTCCGGGACAGGGGACGAGCAGTACTTC	CASSLSGTGDEQYF
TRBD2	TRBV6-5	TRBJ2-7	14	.	TGTGCCAGCAGGGGGACTAGCGGGGCCTACGAGCAGTACTTC	CASRGTSGAYEQYF
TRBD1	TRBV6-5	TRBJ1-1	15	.	TGTGCCAGCAGTTTCCGGGACAGGCTAAACACTGAAGCTTTCTTT	CASSFRDRLNTEAFF
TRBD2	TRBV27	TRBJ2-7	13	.	TGTGCCAGCAGTTCTAGCGGGACCTACGAGCAGTACTTC	CASSSSGTYEQYF
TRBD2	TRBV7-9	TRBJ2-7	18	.	TGTGCCAGCAGCTTAGAAGGGGGACTAGCGGGTCCTCCCTACGAGCAGTACTTC	CASSLEGGLAGPPYEQYF
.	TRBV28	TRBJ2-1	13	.	TGTGCCAGCTACTCCACCTCTTACAATGAGCAGTTCTTC	CASYSTSYNEQFF
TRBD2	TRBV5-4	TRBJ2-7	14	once	TGTGCCAGCAGCTTGTCACTAGCGGGAAACGAGCAGTACTTC	CASSLSLAGNEQYF
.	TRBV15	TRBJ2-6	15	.	TGTGCCACCCGGAGTTCGGGGTCCGGGGCCAACGTCCTGACTTTC	CATRSSGSGANVLTF
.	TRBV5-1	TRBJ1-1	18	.	TGCGCCAGCGCAAGGGACAAAACTAATAAGGTAGGGAACACTGAAGCTTTCTTT	CASARDKTNKVGNTEAFF
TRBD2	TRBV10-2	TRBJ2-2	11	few	TGCGCCACCCGGGGGGCCGGGGAGCTGTTTTTT	CATRGAGELFF
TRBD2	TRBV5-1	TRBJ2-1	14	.	TGCGCCAGCAGCGGACTAGCGGGAGTCGGGGAGCAGTTCTTC	CASSGLAGVGEQFF
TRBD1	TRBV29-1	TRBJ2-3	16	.	TGCAGCCCTTGCCTCCCATCACAGGGGGTTGGAGATACGCAGTATTTT	CSPCLPSQGVGDTQYF
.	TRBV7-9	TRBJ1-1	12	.	TGTGCCAGCAGACCGGACAGCACTGAAGCTTTCTTT	CASRPDSTEAFF